Below, one T cell receptor beta chain is given with its context. Its matching antigen is unknown. It is likely a read error, because the conserved phenylalanine at the end of the CDR3 is missing. Using its own MiXCR run on the 5' RACE reads, TCRdb lists one record per CDR3 protein. The repertoire holds some 760,000 distinct CDR3 sequences, with 15% to 20% as singletons. These data come from a study of identical twins. Study-wide points: Abundant beta clonotypes from cord blood bore fewer insertions; memory repertoires lacked this pattern.

Trimming shortened V by 6 bases and J by 3 bases, and 10 bases separated the two germline ends. The CDR3 covers 12 residues. Germline CDR1 reads DFQATT; CDR2 reads SNEGSKA (reference sequence). The same sample was also studied in work on T cells expressing NK-cell markers. That source reports: The study did not resolve the HCMV specificity of expanded NKG2C+ T cell clones.

The receptor's source is a woman aged 18-29 years in good health. The sequencing sample was made of PBMCs. The chain combines TRBV20-1 with TRBJ2-3; no definite D call. The CDR3 is CSAVPGTDTQYS. The CDR3 DNA is TGCAGTGCAGTTCCGGGTACAGATACGCAGTATTCT.